One TCR beta chain is described in this entry. The sample is drawn from a study of blood T cell repertoires in COVID-19. Study as a whole: Acute-phase and convalescent COVID-19 samples originated in the United States, Italy and Spain.

Measured with immunoSEQ multiplex PCR; TCRdb has only the in-frame clones, and not every one. Among about 73,000 clones, around four fifths were seen once, and the ten largest hold roughly 2.5%. The V gene end was trimmed by 4 bases and the J gene end by 0 bases; junction bases not matched to a gene: 4. The CDR3 consists of 15 residues. Germline V gene sequence: CDR1 SGHTS, CDR2 YDEGEE. The chain has TRBV5-8 and TRBJ1-5; 7 bases are shared with TRBD1. The specimen sequenced was peripheral blood. The clonotype was recovered from an elderly man with active or convalescent COVID-19. The CDR3 loop is CASSTRQGSNQPQHF. The CDR3 DNA reads TGTGCCAGCAGCACCCGACAGGGTAGCAATCAGCCCCAGCATTTT.